This T cell receptor (beta chain) appears in the sequencing data of a study of cytomegalovirus exposure and HLA in healthy donors. The study's findings and limits: An analysis done earlier found most TCR beta V segments productive about 87% or about 30% of the time.

This PCR relied on a set of 60 Vbeta primers and 13 Jbeta primers. Some clones are missing from TCRdb's copy, which holds only in-frame ones; the method was immunoSEQ multiplex PCR. The sample gives about 190,000 clones, approximately 75% of which show up once; over 4% is in the top ten. The CDR3 is 13 residues long. J gave up 8 bases and V 5 bases, and 7 bases lay outside the gene matches. Germline V lookup: CDR1 MNHEY, CDR2 SVGAGI. Worth noting for this clone: Its matching antigen is unknown.

The chain joins TRBV6-5 to TRBJ1-2, with TRBD1 matching over 8 bases. Sequenced sample: PBMCs. The sequence was obtained from a man between 25 and 39 years old in good health and CMV-seropositive. CDR3 DNA sequence: TGTGCCAGCAGTCCCGGGACAGGCGGCGGCTACACCTTC. Protein: CASSPGTGGGYTF.